These 18 T cell receptor beta chains originate from one sample sequenced in a study of cytomegalovirus exposure and HLA in healthy donors. Some clones are missing from TCRdb's copy, which holds only in-frame ones; the method was immunoSEQ multiplex PCR. The sample holds about 160,000 clones; roughly 89% are singletons and the top ten take 10%. The sample comprised PBMCs. All receptors come from a woman under 30 in good health and CMV-seropositive.

The genes are TRBV5-4 and TRBJ2-5, with D perhaps matching TRBD1 (6 bases). The V end was cut by 3 bases, the J end by 5 bases, with 14 bases between. Looked up from germline, CDR1 is SGHNT and CDR2 is YYREEE (reference sequence). The CDR3 length is 14 residues. The CDR3 sequence: CASSSAHRAETQYF. CDR3 DNA: TGTGCCAGCAGCTCGGCTCACAGGGCTGAGACCCAGTACTTC.

This clone was seen once. The rearrangement links TRBV29-1 to TRBJ1-3; the D gene is possibly TRBD1 (5 bases). The ends were cut back, 6 bases at V and 0 bases at J, with 9 bases in the middle. This CDR3 comprises 13 residues. The germline V gene encodes CDR1 SQVTM and CDR2 ANQGSEA. The CDR3 is CSVAQVSGNTIYF. CDR3 DNA: TGCAGCGTCGCACAGGTCTCTGGAAACACCATATATTTT.

This clone appeared once. This sequence joins TRBV2 and TRBJ2-5; TRBD1 agrees at 9 bases. Unmatched junction bases numbered 9, after V lost 5 bases and J lost 5 bases. The CDR3 is 15 residues long. CDR1 SNHLY and CDR2 FYNNEI come from the germline V gene. CDR3 sequence reads: CASSRQTGGTETQYF. The CDR3 DNA reads as TGTGCCAGCAGTCGACAGACAGGGGGGACGGAGACCCAGTACTTC.

The table lists this clone with a count of one. This chain uses TRBV27 with TRBJ1-1, with D unresolved. CDR1 is MNHEY, CDR2 SMNVEV, per germline (reference sequence). The V and J ends lost 10 bases and 1 base respectively, with 13 bases between them. This CDR3 has 13 residues. This chain's CDR3 is CATSPRWNTEAFF. CDR3 nucleotides: TGTGCCACGTCCCCCAGGTGGAACACTGAAGCTTTCTTT.

The chain combines TRBV6-1 with TRBJ2-7, with 8 bases matching TRBD2. The germline CDR1 and CDR2 sequences are MNHNS and SASEGT. V lost 3 bases, J lost 5 bases, and 9 bases stayed unmatched. This CDR3 contains 15 residues. The CDR3 region is CASSDGGLGSHEQYF. The DNA of the CDR3 is TGTGCCAGCAGTGACGGGGGACTAGGAAGCCACGAGCAGTACTTC.

V usage is TRBV4-1 and J usage is TRBJ2-7; 11 bases align to TRBD2. The germline V gene encodes CDR1 MGHRA and CDR2 YSYEKL. With V trimmed by 1 base and J by 4 bases, 12 bases remained unmatched. There are 18 residues in the CDR3. This chain's CDR3 is CASSQVIRLAGGGYEQYF. The CDR3 bases are TGCGCCAGCAGCCAAGTAATCCGGCTAGCGGGAGGCGGTTACGAGCAGTACTTC.

Comment on this clone: One junction end does not reproduce the germline sequence, and a read error may be involved. V gene TRBV5-3 combines with J gene TRBJ2-7; a weak D match, TRBD2 (5 bases). TRBV5-3 is marked as an open reading frame, function uncertain. This CDR3 spans 11 amino acids. CDR3 nucleotides: TGCCCAAGCGGATTAACCTACGAGCAGTACTTC. It specifies CPSGLTYEQYF.

This rearrangement joins TRBV5-1 to TRBJ1-1, with no clear D. Germline V gene lookup returns CDR1 SGHRS and CDR2 YFSETQ. Trimming took off 3 bases at V and 0 bases at J, with 9 bases between the two ends. This CDR3 spans 14 amino acids. CDR3 nucleotides: TGCGCCAGCAGCTCGCAGGCTCTGAACACTGAAGCTTTCTTT. Translated, it gives CASSSQALNTEAFF.

The rearrangement joins TRBV6-1 to TRBJ1-3, with D uncertain. The V gene lost 2 bases and the J gene lost 0 bases, with 11 bases spanning the gap. There are 16 residues in the CDR3. Per the germline V gene, CDR1 is MNHNS and CDR2 is SASEGT. The DNA of the CDR3 is TGTGCCAGCAGTGAACTATATCCTAGCTCTGGAAACACCATATATTTT. Protein sequence: CASSELYPSSGNTIYF.

This clone occurred once. This rearrangement joins TRBV28 to TRBJ1-2; D is ambiguous. The CDR3 is 12 amino acids. Germline CDR1 MDHEN, CDR2 SYDVKM. V lost 5 bases and J 8 bases, leaving 12 bases between the germline ends. The chain's CDR3 is CASSTISTGYTF. The CDR3 coding sequence is TGTGCCAGCAGTACTATCAGTACCGGCTACACCTTC.

This clone was recorded a few times. V is TRBV30 and J is TRBJ1-2; possible D gene TRBD1, 5 bases. Per germline, CDR1 GTSNPN and CDR2 SVGIG (reference sequence). Trimming took off 7 bases at V and 2 bases at J, with 14 bases between the two ends. This CDR3 has 13 amino acids. The DNA for the CDR3 is TGTGCCTACTGGGACCTAGCGAACTATGGCTACACCTTC. Its translation: CAYWDLANYGYTF.

This clone came up once. The J gene is TRBJ2-7, the V gene TRBV6-6; 7 bases line up with TRBD1. Trimming cost V 5 bases and J 2 bases; bases outside gene matches: 9. CDR3 length equals 15 residues. Germline V gene data show CDR1 as MNHNY and CDR2 as SVGAGI (reference sequence). This chain's CDR3 is CASSKTGVVTYEQYF. The CDR3 coding sequence is TGTGCCAGCAGTAAAACAGGGGTCGTTACCTACGAGCAGTACTTC.

The J gene is TRBJ2-1, the V gene TRBV13, with a weak D call TRBD2 (5 bases). V lost 5 bases and J 10 bases, leaving 24 bases between the germline ends. The germline V gene has CDR1 PRHDT and CDR2 FYEKMQ (reference sequence). The CDR3 spans 16 residues. This CDR3 reads CASSDNGPSPVDEQFF. The CDR3 bases are TGTGCCAGCAGCGACAACGGGCCTAGCCCGGTCGACGAGCAGTTCTTC.

The rearrangement links TRBV7-9 to TRBJ1-1, with a tentative D call TRBD1 (5 bases). V lost 2 bases, J lost 7 bases, and 14 bases lay in between. Germline loops: CDR1 SEHNR, CDR2 FQNEAQ (reference sequence). The CDR3 has 14 residues. Written as DNA, the CDR3 is TGTGCCAGCAGCTTACAGGGTAGCTTGGGTGAAGCTTTCTTT. Amino acid sequence: CASSLQGSLGEAFF. Full variable domain (rest looked up from reference TRBV7-9 and TRBJ1-1): DTGVSQNPRHKITKRGQNVTFRCDPISEHNRLYWYRQTLGQGPEFLTYFQNEAQLEKSRLLSDRFSAERPKGSFSTLEIQRTEQGDSAMYLCASSLQGSLGEAFFGQGTRLTVV.

The chain carries TRBV12-5 and TRBJ2-1, with D unresolved. The CDR3 contains 12 residues. Germline lookup yields CDR1 LGHNT and CDR2 FRNRAP. The ends were cut back, 1 base at V and 9 bases at J, with 7 bases in the middle. CDR3 DNA sequence: TGTGCTAGTGGTTTGGGATTCAGTGAGCAGTTCTTC. Its protein product is CASGLGFSEQFF.

There are a few counts of this clone. The CDR3 sequence is CASSLATSGYSSYNEQFF. The CDR3 DNA reads as TGTGCCAGCAGCTTAGCTACTAGCGGGTATAGCTCCTACAATGAGCAGTTCTTC. This chain links TRBV7-9 with TRBJ2-1, with 9 bases matching TRBD2. This CDR3 is 18 amino acids long. With 0 bases clipped from V and 0 bases from J, the junction kept 6 bases outside the gene matches. CDR1 is SEHNR, CDR2 FQNEAQ, per germline (reference sequence).

As DNA, the CDR3 is TGTGCCAGCGCCCGACCCTCTAGCAACCGCACAGATACGCAGTATTTT. Protein product: CASARPSSNRTDTQYF. The chain has TRBV6-8 and TRBJ2-3; perhaps TRBD2 as D (5 bases). V dropped 8 bases and J dropped 1 base, with 19 bases sitting between them. Germline V gene data show CDR1 as MNHGY and CDR2 as SAAAGT. The CDR3 runs to 16 residues.

This clone was seen a single time. The J gene is TRBJ2-5, the V gene TRBV30; 8 bases map to TRBD2. The CDR3 consists of 12 residues. The J segment lost 3 bases and the V segment lost 7 bases, leaving 4 bases of the junction unmatched. CDR1 is GTSNPN, CDR2 SVGIG, per germline (reference sequence). CDR3: CASQAGEETQYF. The CDR3 region has the DNA TGTGCCTCTCAAGCGGGAGAAGAGACCCAGTACTTC.